These 27 T cell receptor beta chains were all obtained from the same sample, sequenced in a study of cytomegalovirus exposure and HLA in healthy donors (dated by TCRdb to 2017 to 2019). The library relied on the immunoSEQ multiplex PCR assay. For the multiplex PCR, a mixture combining 60 forward primers for TCR Vbeta segments and 13 reverse primers for TCR Jbeta segments was used. Drawn from immuneACCESS, this table holds only the in-frame rearrangements with V and J called that TCRdb kept. Clones are partly lost; checked studies trace under half to an unresolved V gene and leave the rest unexplained. A total of 110,000 to 150,000 clones appear in this sample, more than 7.5% of them only once. The ten largest clones add up to 1.8% of the sample. Sequenced sample: PBMCs. These receptors all come from a man aged 50 to 59 in good health and CMV-seronegative.

The gene calls are TRBV6-5 and TRBJ2-5, with a tentative D call TRBD2 (6 bases). Judging by the DNA end, TRBJ2-7 fits better; the J call may be wrong. The CDR3 spans 15 residues. Germline V CDR1 and CDR2: MNHEY, SVGAGI. CDR3 in amino acids: CASSYSNGGGSEQYF. CDR3 coding DNA: TGTGCCAGCAGTTACTCGAACGGGGGTGGTTCCGAGCAGTACTTC.

The chain links TRBV7-3 to TRBJ2-7; 7 nucleotides line up with TRBD2. This CDR3 is built from 16 residues. Germline assignment: CDR1 SGHTA and CDR2 FQGTGA. The ends lost 0 bases at V and 2 bases at J; junction bases unmatched: 7. The CDR3 DNA reads TGTGCCAGCAGCTTAACGGGGGGGGAAAATGCCTACGAGCAGTACTTC. Protein sequence: CASSLTGGENAYEQYF.

The V and J genes are TRBV25-1 and TRBJ1-2; D gene unclear. Trimming took 2 bases from V and 4 from J, leaving 11 bases between them. The V gene's germline CDR1 is MGHDK and CDR2 SYGVNS. This CDR3 has 14 amino acids. The CDR3 DNA follows: TGTGCCAGCAGTGAAAGGGTGAGGGCCTATGGCTACACCTTC. Translating it yields CASSERVRAYGYTF.

This clone has just a few counts. The chain employs TRBV2 and TRBJ1-2; D gene unclear. This CDR3 comprises 11 residues. The V gene lost 6 bases and the J gene lost 4 bases, with 6 bases spanning the gap. CDR1 is SNHLY and CDR2 is FYNNEI in the germline V gene. The CDR3 coding sequence is TGTGCCAGCAGACTAATCTATGGCTACACCTTC. Protein product: CASRLIYGYTF.

The CDR3 DNA is TGTGCCAGCAGTTACCGGCAGGGAAACATTCAGTACTTC. Protein sequence: CASSYRQGNIQYF. The V gene is TRBV6-5, the J gene TRBJ2-4; TRBD1 is a possible D gene (5 bases). Germline V CDR1 and CDR2: MNHEY, SVGAGI. Trimming pared 2 bases from V and 6 bases from J, leaving 8 bases between. CDR3 size: 13 residues.

The table lists this clone with a few counts. The J gene is TRBJ2-2, the V gene TRBV7-8; 7 positions agree with TRBD2. Germline trimming cut 4 bases from V and 4 bases from J; bases unmatched to any gene: 12. CDR1 and CDR2 (germline): SGHVS, FQNEAQ. This CDR3 has 17 residues. As DNA, the CDR3 is TGTGCCAGCAGCTCTTACGTGGGCGGGAGAGGCACCGGGGAGCTGTTTTTT. It is translated as CASSSYVGGRGTGELFF.

This clone has just a few counts. This chain links TRBV6-1 with TRBJ1-1; D not certain. Germline CDR1 is MNHNS and CDR2 is SASEGT. Trimming cost V 6 bases and J 4 bases, with 15 bases left between them. There are 14 residues in the CDR3. DNA of the CDR3: TGTGCCAGCAGGGCAGAAGGTTGGAGCACTGAAGCTTTCTTT. Protein sequence: CASRAEGWSTEAFF.

This clone was counted only a few times. This chain's CDR3 is CASSLWDRGNYGYTF. CDR3 coding DNA: TGTGCCAGCAGTTTATGGGACAGGGGAAACTATGGCTACACCTTC. The chain recombines TRBV28 with TRBJ1-2; 9 nucleotides match TRBD1. The CDR3 runs to 15 residues. Trimming removed 0 bases from V and 2 bases from J; junction bases left unmatched: 1. The germline gives CDR1 MDHEN, CDR2 SYDVKM.

This chain uses TRBV28 with TRBJ1-3; weak D call: TRBD1 (6 bases). This CDR3 region has 18 residues. Germline assignment: CDR1 MDHEN and CDR2 SYDVKM. V shed 6 bases and J shed 4 bases, with 25 bases lying between them. CDR3 region: CASRRRGAPLGAGNTIYF. The CDR3 DNA sequence: TGTGCCAGCAGACGGCGGGGGGCTCCATTAGGTGCCGGAAACACCATATATTTT.

V gene TRBV5-1 combines with J gene TRBJ2-3; D is undetermined. Per the germline V gene, CDR1 is SGHRS and CDR2 is YFSETQ. This CDR3 is built from 13 residues. V lost 4 bases, J lost 3 bases, and 9 bases lay in between. This CDR3 reads CASSGTETDTQYF. CDR3 in DNA: TGCGCCAGCAGCGGAACAGAGACAGATACGCAGTATTTT. Drawing the rest from reference TRBV5-1 and TRBJ2-3, the complete variable domain is KAGVTQTPRYLIKTRGQQVTLSCSPISGHRSVSWYQQTPGQGLQFLFEYFSETQRNKGNFPGRFSGRQFSNSRSEMNVSTLELGDSALYLCASSGTETDTQYFGPGTRLTVL.

This clone was observed at least ten times. This sequence joins TRBV19 and TRBJ2-7; 9 bases fit TRBD2. This CDR3 comprises 12 residues. The V and J ends lost 9 bases and 5 bases, in that order; junction bases with no gene match: 5. Germline lookup yields CDR1 LNHDA and CDR2 SQIVND (reference sequence). The chain's CDR3 is CASLGLANEQYF. CDR3 bases: TGTGCCAGCCTGGGACTAGCCAACGAGCAGTACTTC.

The chain employs TRBV25-1 and TRBJ1-4; D is possibly TRBD1 (5 bases). Germline CDR1 reads MGHDK; CDR2 reads SYGVNS. V was trimmed by 6 bases and J by 7 bases, leaving 15 bases between them. The CDR3 extends over 14 amino acids. CDR3 residues: CASSKTGGGEKLFF. The CDR3 nucleotides read TGTGCCAGCAGCAAGACGGGGGGGGGTGAAAAACTGTTTTTT.

DNA for the CDR3: TGTGCCAGCAGTGCCCTCAATGAGCAGTTCTTC. Translating it yields CASSALNEQFF. The rearrangement joins TRBV2 to TRBJ2-1; D is unresolved. The CDR3 has 11 amino acids. Trimming took 4 bases from V and 6 from J, leaving 4 bases between them. Looked up from germline, CDR1 is SNHLY and CDR2 is FYNNEI.

DNA of the CDR3: TGTGCCAGTAGTATCGGGACAGGGTATGAAAAACTGTTTTTT. Translating it yields CASSIGTGYEKLFF. This chain joins TRBV19 and TRBJ1-4, with 9 positions matching TRBD1. Trimming removed 3 bases from V and 6 bases from J; junction bases left unmatched: 2. The CDR3 spans 14 residues. Germline values: CDR1 LNHDA, CDR2 SQIVND (reference sequence).

The chain combines TRBV9 with TRBJ1-2; D is ambiguous. V was trimmed by 0 bases and J by 4 bases, leaving 7 bases between them. Germline CDR1 reads SGDLS; CDR2 reads YYNGEE. The CDR3 sequence is 13 residues long. CDR3: CASSVGATYGYTF. CDR3 DNA: TGTGCCAGCAGCGTAGGGGCGACCTATGGCTACACCTTC.

This clone appeared a few times. J is TRBJ1-5 and V is TRBV19, with D uncertain. V was trimmed by 2 bases and J by 6 bases, leaving 8 bases between them. Germline V gene data show CDR1 as LNHDA and CDR2 as SQIVND (reference sequence). The CDR3 is made up of 13 amino acids. CDR3 amino acids: CASSIQVSQPQHF. CDR3 bases: TGTGCCAGTAGTATACAGGTCTCTCAGCCCCAGCATTTT.

The table lists this clone with a few counts. The genes are TRBV6-1 and TRBJ2-7, with a possible D match to TRBD2 (6 bases). The V end lost 3 bases, the J end lost 2 bases, and 11 bases lay between the germline ends. In germline, CDR1 is MNHNS, CDR2 SASEGT. The CDR3 totals 14 residues. The CDR3 region has the DNA TGTGCCAGCAGTGAGGGGGGAGAGGCCTACGAGCAGTACTTC. Translation: CASSEGGEAYEQYF.

The V call is TRBV19, the J call TRBJ1-5, with D hard to call. V lost 1 base, J lost 5 bases, and 6 bases lay in between. The CDR3 extends over 13 amino acids. CDR1 and CDR2 (germline): LNHDA, SQIVND (reference sequence). CDR3 amino acids: CASSIGGDQPQHF. CDR3 DNA sequence: TGTGCCAGTAGTATAGGGGGAGATCAGCCCCAGCATTTT.

CDR3 loop: CASRPDPGLEGDEQFF. CDR3 DNA sequence: TGCGCCAGCAGGCCTGATCCGGGACTAGAAGGCGATGAGCAGTTCTTC. This sequence joins TRBV5-1 and TRBJ2-1, with 8 nucleotides matching TRBD2. Trimming at V came to 5 bases and at J to 8 bases, leaving 15 bases not matched to a gene. The CDR3 covers 16 residues. CDR1 and CDR2 from the germline V gene are SGHRS and YFSETQ.

The gene calls are TRBV5-1 and TRBJ1-2; 7 bases fit TRBD1. The junction had 6 bases not matched to a gene; V was cut back by 0 bases and J by 7 bases. CDR3 length: 14 residues. Germline assignment: CDR1 SGHRS and CDR2 YFSETQ. The CDR3 DNA sequence: TGCGCCAGCAGCTTGGGACAGGGAGTAGGTGGCTACACCTTC. Encoded protein: CASSLGQGVGGYTF.

This clone turned up a few times. This chain connects TRBV11-3 to TRBJ2-1; possible D gene TRBD2, 5 bases. V was shortened by 2 bases and J by 0 bases, with 8 bases between the two germline ends. The germline gives CDR1 SGHNT, CDR2 YENEEA. This CDR3 is 15 amino acids long. CDR3 sequence (DNA): TGTGCCAGCAGCTTATCCGGACTCTCCTACAATGAGCAGTTCTTC. Protein sequence: CASSLSGLSYNEQFF.

The chain uses TRBV11-2 and TRBJ2-7, with 11 bases aligning to TRBD2. The CDR3 spans 16 residues. Trimming took 1 base from V and 4 from J; bases not matched to a gene: 6. CDR1 and CDR2 (germline): SGHAT, FQNNGV. The CDR3 loop is CASSLAGTSGRYEQYF. CDR3 bases: TGTGCCAGCAGCTTAGCCGGGACTAGCGGTAGATACGAGCAGTACTTC.

This clone was seen more than once but under ten times. This chain connects TRBV18 to TRBJ1-2; D is possibly TRBD1 (5 bases). The CDR3 is made up of 14 amino acids. Trimming took off 1 base at V and 7 bases at J, with 13 bases between the two ends. From germline, CDR1 is KGHSH and CDR2 LQKENI. CDR3 in amino acids: CASSPLTDASGYTF. The CDR3 bases are TGTGCCAGCTCACCACTGACAGACGCGTCTGGCTACACCTTC.

This clone was detected a few times. The gene calls are TRBV5-4 and TRBJ1-5; D not resolved. CDR1 and CDR2 from the germline V gene are SGHNT and YYREEE (reference sequence). Trimming stripped 6 bases from V and 0 bases from J, with 22 bases between. This CDR3 has 18 amino acids. CDR3 loop: CASTPKGGGLYSNQPQHF. CDR3 in DNA: TGTGCCAGCACCCCCAAGGGAGGAGGGTTATATAGCAATCAGCCCCAGCATTTT.

This clone was counted a few times. The rearrangement joins TRBV28 to TRBJ1-2; unclear D gene. Deletions cut 10 bases from V and 3 bases from J, with 9 bases between. Germline V lookup: CDR1 MDHEN, CDR2 SYDVKM. CDR3 length equals 11 residues. The CDR3 DNA is TGTGCCACCAAGCGGGACTATGGCTACACCTTC. Residues: CATKRDYGYTF.

The genes are TRBV7-8 and TRBJ2-5; 9 nucleotides align to TRBD1. The DNA end is a closer match to TRBJ2-7, so the J assignment may be wrong. The CDR3 contains 17 residues. The germline V gene has CDR1 SGHVS and CDR2 FQNEAQ. In DNA form, the CDR3 reads TGTGCCAGCAGCTTAGCGCTGGGACAGGGTACCTCCTACGAGCAGTACTTC. It encodes CASSLALGQGTSYEQYF.

CDR3 nucleotide sequence: TGTGCCAGCAGCGTTAGTATTCTCACAGATACGCAGTATTTT. It codes for CASSVSILTDTQYF. The chain uses TRBV9 and TRBJ2-3, with no clear D. The CDR3 is 14 residues long. Germline lookup yields CDR1 SGDLS and CDR2 YYNGEE. The V and J ends lost 2 bases and 2 bases respectively, with 9 bases between them.